This T cell receptor beta chain was retrieved from a study of cytomegalovirus exposure and HLA in healthy donors. For the study at large: HLA-typed donors were the source of around 77 million unique TCRs held in an early data release. Findings of the study overall: In a later analysis, HLA-C alleles had the fewest associated TCRs, DRB1 alleles the most. Further analysis, carried out later, found HLA-associated TCR beta chains more clonally expanded than equally common other chains.

Amplification used 60 Vbeta primers and 13 Jbeta primers. The repertoire was sequenced with immunoSEQ multiplex PCR; TCRdb's copy has only in-frame clones and lacks some. Altogether approximately 190,000 clones are present, 87% being singletons, with the ten largest covering about 1.2%. This CDR3 region has 17 residues. The germline V gene encodes CDR1 LGHNA and CDR2 YNFKEQ. Trimming removed 4 bases at V and 3 bases at J, with 21 bases between. This clone was seen just once. The antigen is undetermined. The specimen sequenced was PBMCs. The TCR sequence derives from a man aged 30 to 45 in good health and CMV-seronegative. V gene TRBV4-2 combines with J gene TRBJ1-1; D is possibly TRBD1 (6 bases). The CDR3: CASSRNLGGAGDTEAFF. The CDR3, as DNA: TGTGCCAGCAGCCGAAATCTCGGGGGGGCTGGGGACACTGAAGCTTTCTTT.